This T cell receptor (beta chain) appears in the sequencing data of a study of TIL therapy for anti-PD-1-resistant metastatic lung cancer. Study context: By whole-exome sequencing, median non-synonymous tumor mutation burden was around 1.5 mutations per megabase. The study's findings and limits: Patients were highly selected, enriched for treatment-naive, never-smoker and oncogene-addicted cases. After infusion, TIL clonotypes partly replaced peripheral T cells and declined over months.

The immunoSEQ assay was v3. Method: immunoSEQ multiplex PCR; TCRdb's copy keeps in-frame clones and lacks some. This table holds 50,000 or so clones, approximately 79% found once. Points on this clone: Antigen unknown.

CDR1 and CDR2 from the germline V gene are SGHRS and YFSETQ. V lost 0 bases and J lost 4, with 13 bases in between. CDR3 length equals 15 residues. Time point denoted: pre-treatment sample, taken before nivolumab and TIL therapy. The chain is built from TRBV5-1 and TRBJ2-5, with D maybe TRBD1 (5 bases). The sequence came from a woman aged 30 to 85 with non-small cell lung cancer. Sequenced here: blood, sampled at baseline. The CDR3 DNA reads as TGCGCCAGCAGCTTGGGCCAAGGGGCGCTAGAGACCCAGTACTTC. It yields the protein CASSLGQGALETQYF. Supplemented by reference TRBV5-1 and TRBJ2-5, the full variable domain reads KAGVTQTPRYLIKTRGQQVTLSCSPISGHRSVSWYQQTPGQGLQFLFEYFSETQRNKGNFPGRFSGRQFSNSRSEMNVSTLELGDSALYLCASSLGQGALETQYFGPGTRLLVL.